This is a list of T cell receptor beta chains from one sample in a study of tumour-infiltrating T cells in Burkitt lymphoma. The table came from immunoSEQ multiplex PCR; TCRdb's copy has only in-frame clones and leaves some out. The sample includes almost 5,000 clones, roughly a tenth of them seen just once. The sequenced material came from tumor tissue. All receptors derive from a human donor with diffuse large B-cell lymphoma. Both conserved end residues are part of each CDR3. A D gene is named only where the DNA matches it firmly. Some rows have no size entry. The others give once, few or many, or a class for an expanded clone.

TGTGCCAGCAGCGTAGTACCGGACGGCTATGGCTACACCTTC	CASSVVPDGYGYTF	TRBJ1-2	.	TRBV9	.
TGTGCCACCAGCAGAGATTGGGGTGCCATAACTGGAAACACCATATATTTT	CATSRDWGAITGNTIYF	TRBJ1-3	.	TRBV15	.
TGTGCCAGCAGCTTAATCGGGACAGGACTCTACGAGCAGTACTTC	CASSLIGTGLYEQYF	TRBJ2-7	.	TRBV5-8	TRBD1
TGTGCCAGCAGCTCCTCCGGGGGATACGAGCAGTACTTC	CASSSSGGYEQYF	TRBJ2-7	.	TRBV11-2	.
TGTGCCAGTAGGCTATCGATGGTTTTTACGGAGACCCAGTACTTC	CASRLSMVFTETQYF	TRBJ2-5	few	TRBV19	.
TGTGCCAGCAGAGCTGGACGGTTCACTGAAGCTTTCTTT	CASRAGRFTEAFF	TRBJ1-1	.	TRBV6-5	.
TGTGCCAGCAGGAGAGGGAGACAGAGCAATGAAAAACTGTTTTTT	CASRRGRQSNEKLFF	TRBJ1-4	few	TRBV2	.
TGTGCCAGCACTAGACAGGGAGGGGTTCGTGCTAATCAGCCCCAGCATTTT	CASTRQGGVRANQPQHF	TRBJ1-5	.	TRBV18	TRBD1
TGTGCCAGCTCAACAGGCGCCGACTATAATTCACCCCTCCACTTT	CASSTGADYNSPLHF	TRBJ1-6	few	TRBV28	.
TGTGCCAGCACCAAACTCGGACCGACGACTAACTATGGCTACACCTTC	CASTKLGPTTNYGYTF	TRBJ1-2	.	TRBV28	.